A selection of T cell receptor beta chains follows, all from one sample in a study of T-cell reconstitution after alpha-beta-depleted transplantation in children. TCRdb re-derived calls from the PCR reads in MiXCR, one entry per CDR3 protein. The sample records 150,000 to 200,000 distinct CDR3 sequences, around 5.9% being singletons. The sample was PBMCs, taken before TCRalphabeta/CD19-depleted stem cell transplant. These receptors all come from a girl in the first two years of life with combined immunodeficiency, due to receive a stem cell transplant. The CDR3 runs from the conserved cysteine through the conserved F or W. A D gene is named only where the DNA matches it firmly. Expanded clones get a size class; other rows say once, few or many, or leave the size out.

TRBV24-1,many,TRBD1,TRBJ2-7,TGTGCCACCAGTGAGTCTGACAGGGGCTACGAGCAGTACTTC,CATSESDRGYEQYF
TRBV11-2,many,NA,TRBJ2-7,TGTGCCAGCAGCTTAGATTCTTCCGGCTACGAGCAGTACTTC,CASSLDSSGYEQYF
TRBV28,many,NA,TRBJ2-6,TGTGCCAGCAGTTTCATTCTCTCTGGGGCCAACGTCCTGACTTTC,CASSFILSGANVLTF
TRBV5-1,many,NA,TRBJ1-5,TGCGCCAGCGCCATCGGGGGGCAGGGAGTTAGCAATCAGCCCCAGCATTTT,CASAIGGQGVSNQPQHF
TRBV27,many,NA,TRBJ2-7,TGTGCCAGCAGTCCCGGGACGGTACCCTACGAGCAGTACTTC,CASSPGTVPYEQYF
TRBV20-1,many,TRBD2,TRBJ2-2,TGCAGTGCTAGGGACTTAGCGGGAGTGAACACCGGGGAGCTGTTTTTT,CSARDLAGVNTGELFF
TRBV28,many,TRBD2,TRBJ2-2,TGTGCCAGCAGTTTACTAATTGCCAGCCTAAATTCTAGCGGGAGCAACACCGGGGAGCTGTTTTTT,CASSLLIASLNSSGSNTGELFF
TRBV2,few,NA,TRBJ2-5,TGTGCCAGCAGTGAATGGGCAGGCGGAGAGACCCAGTACTTC,CASSEWAGGETQYF
TRBV21-1,many,NA,TRBJ2-5,TGTGCCAGCGGGAGGCGAGAGACCCAGTACTTC,CASGRRETQYF
TRBV20-1,many,NA,TRBJ2-1,TGCAGTGTTCTTGCCGGGACTCTGGCGACGGGTGAGCAGTTCTTC,CSVLAGTLATGEQFF
TRBV20-1,many,NA,TRBJ2-7,TGCAGTGCTAGACAGGGGTACTCCTACGAGCAGTACTTC,CSARQGYSYEQYF
TRBV20-1,NA,TRBD2,TRBJ2-5,TGCTGTGCTAGAGAGATCCCACTAGCGGCTGAAGAGACCCAGTACTTC,CCAREIPLAAEETQYF
TRBV12-3/TRBV12-4,many,NA,TRBJ2-2,TGTGCCAGCAGACCCGGGGTGACCGGGGAGCTGTTTTTT,CASRPGVTGELFF
TRBV20-1,many,NA,TRBJ2-1,TGCAGTGCTAGCCCATTAATAGAGATCAATGAGCAGTTCTTC,CSASPLIEINEQFF
TRBV7-7,many,NA,TRBJ2-1,TGTGCCAGCAGCTTAGTCCCCCGGGGGGCCGATTCCTACAATGAGCAGTTCTTC,CASSLVPRGADSYNEQFF
TRBV11-1,many,NA,TRBJ1-2,TGTGCCAGCGCTCCTTCATACAGGGAACCTAACTATGGCTACACCTTC,CASAPSYREPNYGYTF
TRBV20-1,many,NA,TRBJ2-7,TGCAGTGCCTCGGAGGGTTACGAGCAGTACTTC,CSASEGYEQYF
TRBV15,many,NA,TRBJ2-1,TGTGCCACCAGCAATCTCCCTCATGTTCTCCATTCTGAGCAGTTCTTC,CATSNLPHVLHSEQFF
TRBV10-3,many,TRBD2,TRBJ2-6,TGTGCCATCAGTGTTGGGCTAGCGGGAGTACCTGGGGCCAACGTCCTGACTTTC,CAISVGLAGVPGANVLTF
TRBV24-1,many,NA,TRBJ2-7,TGTGCCACCACGGGGCAGACCAAAAGAATGATCTCCTACGAGCAGTACTTC,CATTGQTKRMISYEQYF
TRBV6-6,few,NA,TRBJ2-7,TGTGCCAGCAGCCGTAACAGCTACGAGCAGTACTTC,CASSRNSYEQYF
TRBV7-2,many,NA,TRBJ2-5,TGTGCCAGCAGCCTGGAGACCCTGGCGACCCAGTACTTC,CASSLETLATQYF
TRBV7-9,many,NA,TRBJ2-7,TGTGCCAGCAGCTTAGGGTACGGGGACCCCTACGAGCAGTACTTC,CASSLGYGDPYEQYF
TRBV24-1,many,NA,TRBJ2-3,TGTGCCACCAGGGACAGCAACACAGATACGCAGTATTTT,CATRDSNTDTQYF
TRBV4-2,many,NA,TRBJ2-1,TGTGCCAGCAGCCTTCATAGGGTCCCGGGGTGGGTAGATGAGCAGTTCTTC,CASSLHRVPGWVDEQFF
TRBV21-1,many,NA,TRBJ2-7,TGTGCCAGCAGCAAAGCCCCGGTACCAGCCTCCTACGAGCAGTACTTC,CASSKAPVPASYEQYF
TRBV19,NA,NA,TRBJ2-6,TGTGCCACACAGACAGGATATCTCTCTGGGGCCAACGTCCTGACTTTC,CATQTGYLSGANVLTF
TRBV2,many,TRBD2,TRBJ2-7,TGTGCCAGCATGGGACTAGCGGGGGGGCCTAGCGACGAGCAGTACTTC,CASMGLAGGPSDEQYF
TRBV12-3/TRBV12-4,many,NA,TRBJ2-7,TGTGCCAGCAGTTTCGGGGTAAACTACGAGCAGTACTTC,CASSFGVNYEQYF